The clone carrying this T cell receptor beta chain was recorded only once. TCRdb's table, derived via immunoSEQ multiplex PCR, lists solely in-frame clones and lacks some. The sample includes about 990,000 clones, 70% to 80% of them seen just once. This CDR3 is built from 15 residues. The trim removed 4 bases at V and 2 bases at J, leaving 2 bases unmatched. Germline lookup yields CDR1 SGDLS and CDR2 YYNGEE. The sample is drawn from a study of shared clonotypes between healthy human individuals. The sequenced material came from memory CD4+ T cells from PBMCs. Subset noted: CD45RA-negative fraction. The origin of this receptor is a young man in good health. Some clones in this sample may be carry-over from other donors' samples. J is TRBJ2-3 and V is TRBV9, with TRBD2 matching 12 bases. The CDR3 bases are TGTGCCAGCAGCCGGACTAGCGGGACCACAGATACGCAGTATTTT. Amino acid sequence: CASSRTSGTTDTQYF.